This T cell receptor (beta chain) derives from a study of graft-versus-host responses after intestinal transplantation (dated by TCRdb to the early 2020s). Context from the whole study: The transplants that recipients received were multivisceral, liver-intestinal, or isolated intestinal. Every recipient was given anti-thymocyte globulin induction, followed by about three years of maintenance tacrolimus and steroids. After intestinal transplantation, graft-versus-host and host-versus-graft alloreactive T cell clones in the graft, circulation and bone marrow were tracked using bulk TCR-beta CDR3 sequencing. To identify alloreactive clones, pre-transplant mixed lymphocyte reaction products were sequenced and then compared with unstimulated pre-transplant donor and recipient T cells. A cohort of about 25 intestinal transplant recipients, including one retransplant, was enrolled, and 3 patients lacking pretransplant specimens were excluded. Donor T cell macrochimerism was defined as a peak of at least 4% donor T cells among recipient peripheral blood mononuclear cells. Rather than going through the commercial service, samples from three later patients were sequenced in-house on an Illumina MiSeq and processed with MiXCR. On the study overall, not on this receptor specifically: In the allografts of patients with donor T cell macrochimerism, GvH to HvG T cell clonal ratios were high. Conclusions were limited by the relatively low number and heterogeneity of intestinal transplant patients. Early after transplant, peak levels of circulating GvH clones were associated with declines in HvG clones. GvH clones were found in recipient bone marrow, and some of the GvH clones appeared earlier in ileal mucosa or blood, which is consistent with an intestinal mucosal origin.

The library came from the immunoSEQ multiplex PCR assay. For most patients, genomic DNA was isolated with the Qiagen DNeasy Blood and Tissue Kit and shipped frozen to Adaptive Biotechnologies for TCR sequencing. For most patients, genomic DNA was subjected to high-throughput TCR-beta CDR3 sequencing by Adaptive Biotechnologies. Per the authors' processing: Adaptive's ImmunoSEQ software supplied the TCR sequencing data for 15 to 20 patients, while MiXCR and VDJtools were used to process three other patients. To correct CD4 versus CD8 sorting errors, any sequence found in both subsets at a frequency ratio below 5:1 was removed. CDR3 nucleotide sequences shared between donor and recipient were removed because the origin of such sequences could not be assigned. To count as alloreactive, a clone needed at least 2-fold expansion over unstimulated cells and a minimum CFSE-low frequency of 0.002% (template counts) or 0.001% (read counts). Clones were considered mappable if detected in sequenced pre-transplant spleen, lymph node, or MLR CFSE-low populations of the donor or recipient. Cumulative frequency of alloreactive clones was calculated as a percentage of all sequences weighted by copy number. This immuneACCESS table, as held by TCRdb, lists in-frame sequences with V and J called but not all clones. Of the missing ones, under half trace to an unresolved V gene in checked studies; the others have no known cause. The V and J calls and clone size are taken from that table; D and trimming were inferred from the DNA. The sample includes under 95,000 clones, with approximately 82% observed a single time. The ten largest clones add up to 0.83% of the sample.

This sample's time point label indicates: cells obtained before transplantation from donor or recipient. CD3+CD4+ and CD3+CD8+ populations were FACS-sorted from unstimulated pre-transplant donor and recipient cells taken from spleen or lymph nodes. On this clone: Its antigen has not been determined. Per-base qualities were not stored, and no clone one base away is much larger.

The CDR3 runs 15 amino acids, cysteine and phenylalanine included. Solely the CDR3 DNA is kept, with 45 bases framed from the first base. Via the germline V gene, CDR1 is MRHNA and CDR2 SNTAGT. Deletion took 1 base off V and 2 bases off J, with a span of 12 bases between the germline ends. The rearranged segments are TRBV6-4 and TRBJ2-7, with a tentative D gene TRBD1 over 5 matching bases. This clonotype was obtained from a human donor who received an intestinal transplant. Material: unstimulated CD4+ T cells sorted from spleen or lymph node cells, obtained before intestinal transplant. The CDR3 has the sequence CASSDWRQSPYEQYF. The bases read TGTGCCAGCAGTGACTGGAGACAGAGCCCCTACGAGCAGTACTTC.